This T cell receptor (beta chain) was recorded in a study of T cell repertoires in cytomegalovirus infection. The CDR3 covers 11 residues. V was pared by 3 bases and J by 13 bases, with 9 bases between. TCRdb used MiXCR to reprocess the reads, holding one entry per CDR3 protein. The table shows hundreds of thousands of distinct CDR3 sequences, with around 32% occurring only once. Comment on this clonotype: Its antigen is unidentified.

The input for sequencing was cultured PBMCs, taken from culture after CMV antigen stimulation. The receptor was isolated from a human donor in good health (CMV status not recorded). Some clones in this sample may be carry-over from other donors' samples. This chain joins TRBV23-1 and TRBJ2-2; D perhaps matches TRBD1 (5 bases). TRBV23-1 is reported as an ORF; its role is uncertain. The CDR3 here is CASSHWGPLFF. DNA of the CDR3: TGCGCCAGCAGTCATTGGGGCCCGCTGTTTTTT.